This T cell receptor (beta chain) was obtained from a study of PD-1 blockade in classical Hodgkin lymphoma. CDR1 is SGHAT and CDR2 is FQNNGV in the germline V gene. V was pared by 2 bases and J by 2 bases, with 11 bases between. The CDR3 runs 15 residues. Study conclusions and caveats: Nivolumab initiated under 1 year post-ASCT led to patient exclusion. Complete responders showed a baseline diversity that resembled the diversity of newly diagnosed patients. Unlike CD8+ TCR diversity, which did not rise significantly by C4D1, CD4+ TCR diversity did.

Produced via immunoSEQ multiplex PCR; TCRdb's table is partial and in-frame only. The sample lists approximately 89,000 clones; 80% to 85% were seen once. Concerning this clone itself: Its cognate antigen is unknown.

There was relapse after autologous stem cell transplantation in every patient, and there was variation in brentuximab vedotin exposure. This receptor was obtained from a human donor with classical Hodgkin lymphoma. Sequencing used peripheral blood mononuclear cells (PBMCs), obtained at baseline. This chain connects TRBV11-2 to TRBJ2-3; TRBD1 might be the D (5 bases). The CDR3 is CASSLQGRNTDTQYF. For the CDR3, the DNA is TGTGCCAGCAGCTTACAGGGTCGGAACACAGATACGCAGTATTTT. Full variable domain (remainder filled in from reference TRBV11-2 and TRBJ2-3): EAGVAQSPRYKIIEKRQSVAFWCNPISGHATLYWYQQILGQGPKLLIQFQNNGVVDDSQLPKDRFSAERLKGVDSTLKIQPAKLEDSAVYLCASSLQGRNTDTQYFGPGTRLTVL.